This TCR beta chain was found in a study of spatial heterogeneity in lung cancer. Study information: Across the raw uncorrected reads, a unique TCR and UMI combination was observed, on average, more than ten times.

The time point here: sample taken at primary tumor resection. Unsorted whole RNA samples from tumor, nontumor lung or frozen PBMC were sequenced. TCRdb passed the 5' RACE reads through MiXCR, listing each CDR3 protein once. The table lists under 75,000 distinct CDR3 sequences, more than 10% of them singletons. The origin of this receptor is a male donor with early-stage non-small cell lung cancer. Specimen: PBMCs, collected at surgery.

The CDR3 reads CASSSLQGAGNTIYF. CDR3 DNA sequence: TGTGCCAGCAGCTCACTACAGGGGGCGGGAAACACCATATATTTT. V is TRBV7-2 and J is TRBJ1-3; 9 bases agree with TRBD1. The CDR3 covers 15 residues. CDR1 and CDR2 (germline): SGHTA, FQGNSA. Trimming cost V 4 bases and J 4 bases; bases outside gene matches: 5.